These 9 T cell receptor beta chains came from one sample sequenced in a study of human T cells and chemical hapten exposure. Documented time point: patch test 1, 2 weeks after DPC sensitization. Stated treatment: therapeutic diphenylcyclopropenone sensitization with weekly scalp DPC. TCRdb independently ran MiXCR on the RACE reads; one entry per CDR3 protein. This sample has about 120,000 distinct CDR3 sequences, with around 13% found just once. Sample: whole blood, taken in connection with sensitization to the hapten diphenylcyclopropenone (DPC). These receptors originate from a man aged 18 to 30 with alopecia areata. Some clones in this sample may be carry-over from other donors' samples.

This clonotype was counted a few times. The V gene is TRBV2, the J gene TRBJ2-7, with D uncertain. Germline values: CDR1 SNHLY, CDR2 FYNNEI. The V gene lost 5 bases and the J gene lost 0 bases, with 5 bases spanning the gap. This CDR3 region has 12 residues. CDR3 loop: CASSITSYEQYV. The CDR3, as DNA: TGTGCCAGCAGTATTACCTCCTACGAGCAGTACGTC.

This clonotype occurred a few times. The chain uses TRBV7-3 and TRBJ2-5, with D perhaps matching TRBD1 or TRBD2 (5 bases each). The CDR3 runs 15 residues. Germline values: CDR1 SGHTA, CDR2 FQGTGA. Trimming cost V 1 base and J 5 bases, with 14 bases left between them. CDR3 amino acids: CASSLNFGASETQYF. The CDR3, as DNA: TGTGCCAGCAGCTTAAATTTCGGGGCTAGCGAGACCCAGTACTTC.

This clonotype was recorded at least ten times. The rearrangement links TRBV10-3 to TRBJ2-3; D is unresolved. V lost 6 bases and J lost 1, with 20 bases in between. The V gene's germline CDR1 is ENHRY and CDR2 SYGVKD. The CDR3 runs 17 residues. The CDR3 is CAIRGDTLLRGTDTQYF. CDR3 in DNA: TGTGCCATCAGAGGCGACACGCTGTTAAGAGGCACAGATACGCAGTATTTT.

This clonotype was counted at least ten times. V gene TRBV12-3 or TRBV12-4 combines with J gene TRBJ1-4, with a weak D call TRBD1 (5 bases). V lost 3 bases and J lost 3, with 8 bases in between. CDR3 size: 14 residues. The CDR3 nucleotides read TGTGCCAGCAGTTTTCAGACAGCTAATGAAAAACTGTTTTTT. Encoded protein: CASSFQTANEKLFF.

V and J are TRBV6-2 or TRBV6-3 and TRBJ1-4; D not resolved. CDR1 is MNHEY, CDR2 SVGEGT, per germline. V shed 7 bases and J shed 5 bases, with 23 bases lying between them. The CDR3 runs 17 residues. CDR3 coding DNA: TGTGCCAGCACCCATCCTTCTCCCGGAGCGCCAAATGAAAAACTGTTTTTT. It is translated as CASTHPSPGAPNEKLFF.

The CDR3 DNA follows: TGTGCCAGCAGCGTAGACAGCGGGAACTACAATGAGCAGTTCTTC. Protein product: CASSVDSGNYNEQFF. The chain links TRBV9 to TRBJ2-1; 7 bases are a match to TRBD2. The CDR3 consists of 15 residues. J was trimmed by 3 bases and V by 0 bases; bases with no gene match: 3. From germline, CDR1 is SGDLS and CDR2 YYNGEE.

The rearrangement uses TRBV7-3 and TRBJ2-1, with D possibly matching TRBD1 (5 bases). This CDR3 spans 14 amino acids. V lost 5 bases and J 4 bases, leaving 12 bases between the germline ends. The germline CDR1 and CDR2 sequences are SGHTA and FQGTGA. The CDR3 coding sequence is TGTGCCAGCAGCCTAATAGGGGTTTACAATGAGCAGTTCTTC. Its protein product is CASSLIGVYNEQFF.

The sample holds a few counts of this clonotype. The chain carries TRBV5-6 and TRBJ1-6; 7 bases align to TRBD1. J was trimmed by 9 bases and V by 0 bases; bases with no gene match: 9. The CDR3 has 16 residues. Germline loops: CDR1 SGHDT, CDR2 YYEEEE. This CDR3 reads CASSLAMDRLSSPLHF. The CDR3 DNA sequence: TGTGCCAGCAGCTTGGCAATGGACAGGCTGAGTTCACCCCTCCACTTT.

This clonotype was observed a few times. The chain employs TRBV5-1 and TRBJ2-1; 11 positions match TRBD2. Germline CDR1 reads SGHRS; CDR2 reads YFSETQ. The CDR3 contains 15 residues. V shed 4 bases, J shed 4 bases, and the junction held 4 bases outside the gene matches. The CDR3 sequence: CASSLTSGVYNEQFF. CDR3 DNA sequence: TGCGCCAGCAGCCTGACTAGCGGGGTATACAATGAGCAGTTCTTC.